This is a list of T cell receptor beta chains from one sample in a study of shared clonotypes between healthy human individuals. Profiling relied on immunoSEQ multiplex PCR, and the TCRdb table lists in-frame clones only, not all of them. The table shows hundreds of thousands of clones, with approximately 71% occurring only once. Source material: PBMCs. The source is a woman aged 40-49 years in good health. Some clones in this sample may be carry-over from other donors' samples. Each CDR3 is given with its conserved first and last residue. A D gene is named only where the DNA matches it firmly. Clone size, where shown, is once, few, many, or a class for clones that have expanded.

j_gene,abundance,v_gene,d_gene,CDR3aa
TRBJ1-4,NA,TRBV30,NA,CAWSALAELEKLFF
TRBJ2-7,NA,TRBV27,TRBD2,CASSTGLGFEQYF
TRBJ1-1,NA,TRBV29-1,NA,CSVEKGETEAFF
TRBJ2-7,NA,TRBV2,NA,CASSGPLDDEQYF
TRBJ2-2,NA,TRBV5-1,NA,CASTTPNTGELFF
TRBJ1-1,NA,TRBV30,NA,CAWSVRGDTEAFF
TRBJ2-1,few,TRBV27,TRBD2,CASSLGTRPNEQFF
NA,NA,TRBV25-1,NA,CASRTESSYEQYF
TRBJ2-7,NA,TRBV11-2,TRBD1,CASSSGQGLKYF
TRBJ1-1,NA,TRBV5-4,TRBD1,CASSLDPGGTNTEAFF
TRBJ2-5,once,TRBV28,TRBD2,CASSPSWGGQETQYF
TRBJ2-1,NA,TRBV4-3,TRBD2,CASSQDTRVGQAGAWNEQFF
TRBJ1-4,NA,TRBV4-2,TRBD1,CASSQSGTGNEKLFF
TRBJ1-5,NA,TRBV7-8,TRBD1,CASGQTGGDNQPQHF
TRBJ2-2,NA,TRBV28,NA,CASSPPGPNTGELFF
TRBJ2-7,NA,TRBV29-1,TRBD2,CSVVGGFSYEQYF
TRBJ2-2,NA,TRBV5-1,TRBD2,CASSSTGLAGDDGELFF
TRBJ2-5,NA,TRBV7-9,TRBD1,CASSHPGTGVQETQYF
TRBJ2-5,NA,TRBV25-1,NA,CASSESGSRGETQYF
TRBJ2-7,NA,TRBV9,NA,CASSRVGGPSIEQYF
TRBJ1-2,NA,TRBV6-1,NA,CASRAQDNYGYTF
TRBJ2-7,NA,TRBV28,TRBD2,CASSLPGTSGSSEQYF
TRBJ2-7,once,TRBV10-3,NA,CAISGDVGVYEQYF
TRBJ2-7,once,TRBV28,TRBD1,CASSFGQGVSYEQYF
TRBJ2-1,NA,TRBV9,TRBD2,CASSVGLAVEGEQFF
TRBJ2-7,NA,TRBV5-1,NA,CASSHSLGYEQYF
TRBJ1-4,NA,TRBV25-1,NA,CASSEGALGEKLFF
TRBJ2-2,NA,TRBV2,NA,CASGGLATFTGELFF
TRBJ2-7,many,TRBV7-2,TRBD2,CASSLGPSGRTNSYEQYF
TRBJ2-7,NA,TRBV28,NA,CASSPPPALGYEQYF
TRBJ1-4,NA,TRBV28,TRBD1,CASSSPRDRVSNEKLFF
TRBJ2-1,NA,TRBV7-2,NA,CASRGTGASDEQFF
TRBJ1-5,NA,TRBV2,NA,CASSETRVGYQPQHF
TRBJ2-7,NA,TRBV4-1,NA,CASSQGVTYEQYF
TRBJ2-5,many,TRBV5-1,TRBD2,CASRWSGRAVETQYF
TRBJ1-3,NA,TRBV10-3,TRBD1,CAITGDRDGNTIYF
TRBJ1-5,few,TRBV21-1,NA,CASSRRKGYSNQPQHF
TRBJ2-3,NA,TRBV27,NA,CASMGSDTQYF
TRBJ2-1,few,TRBV29-1,NA,CSVEDNGDYNEQFF
TRBJ1-1,NA,TRBV12-2,NA,CASRPRGGTHTEAFF
TRBJ1-2,NA,TRBV11-2,TRBD1,CASSQIQGARDYGYTF
TRBJ1-5,NA,TRBV18,NA,CASSPISARQPQHF